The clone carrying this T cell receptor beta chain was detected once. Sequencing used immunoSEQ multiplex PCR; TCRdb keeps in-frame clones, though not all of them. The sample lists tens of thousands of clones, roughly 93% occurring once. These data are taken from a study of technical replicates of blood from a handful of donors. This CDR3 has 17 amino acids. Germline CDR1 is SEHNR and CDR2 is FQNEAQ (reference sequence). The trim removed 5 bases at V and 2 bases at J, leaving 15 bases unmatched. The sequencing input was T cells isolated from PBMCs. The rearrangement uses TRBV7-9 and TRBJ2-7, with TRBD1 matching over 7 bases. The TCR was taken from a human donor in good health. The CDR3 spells CASSPPTRRGSTYEQYF. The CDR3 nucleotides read TGTGCCAGCAGCCCCCCCACACGCAGGGGGAGTACCTACGAGCAGTACTTC.